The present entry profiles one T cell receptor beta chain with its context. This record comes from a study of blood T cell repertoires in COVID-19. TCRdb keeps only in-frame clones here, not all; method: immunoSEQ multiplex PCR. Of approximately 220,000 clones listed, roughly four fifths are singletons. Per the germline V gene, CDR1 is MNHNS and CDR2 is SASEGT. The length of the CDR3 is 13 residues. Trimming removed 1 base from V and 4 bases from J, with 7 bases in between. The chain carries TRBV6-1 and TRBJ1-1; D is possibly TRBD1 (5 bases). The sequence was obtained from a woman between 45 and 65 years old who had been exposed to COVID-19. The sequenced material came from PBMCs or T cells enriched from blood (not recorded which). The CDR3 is CASSEERGTEAFF. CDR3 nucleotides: TGTGCCAGCAGTGAAGAAAGGGGCACTGAAGCTTTCTTT.